One and the same sample provided the 20 T cell receptor beta chains below, sequenced in a study of long-term antiretroviral therapy in people with HIV (dated by TCRdb to the early 2020s). Sequencing of the TRB variable region was done with the immunoSEQ hsTCRB v3.0 assay at survey level resolution. The clones in this table, taken by TCRdb from immuneACCESS, are in-frame only. Not every clone is retained; where verified, under half of the shortfall comes from an unresolved V gene, and the cause of the rest is unknown. The sample table holds about 16,000 clones, of which roughly 94% were seen once. The ten largest clones add up to around 4.3% of the sample. The sequenced sample was unsorted PBMCs, obtained around 6.5 years after starting antiretroviral therapy. Source of these receptors: a woman in her forties or fifties with HIV.

The chain recombines TRBV28 with TRBJ1-1, with unresolved D. There are 15 residues in the CDR3. With 3 bases removed from V and 0 bases from J, the gap between germline ends came to 11 bases. The germline CDR1 and CDR2 sequences are MDHEN and SYDVKM. This CDR3 is CASSFDEYMNTEAFF. DNA for the CDR3: TGTGCCAGCAGTTTTGACGAATACATGAACACTGAAGCTTTCTTT. The variable domain in full, completed from reference TRBV28 and TRBJ1-1, reads DVKVTQSSRYLVKRTGEKVFLECVQDMDHENMFWYRQDPGLGLRLIYFSYDVKMKEKGDIPEGYSVSREKKERFSLILESASTNQTSMYLCASSFDEYMNTEAFFGQGTRLTVV.

The chain carries TRBV6-1 and TRBJ1-4; TRBD1 matches 8 bases. Germline lookup yields CDR1 MNHNS and CDR2 SASEGT. The CDR3 is made up of 14 amino acids. J was trimmed by 8 bases and V by 3 bases; bases with no gene match: 5. This CDR3 is CASSDPDRAEKLFF. The CDR3 DNA sequence: TGTGCCAGCAGTGACCCGGACAGGGCAGAAAAACTGTTTTTT.

The rearrangement links TRBV2 to TRBJ1-2; D unclear. Germline V gene sequence: CDR1 SNHLY, CDR2 FYNNEI. Between the trimmed V and J ends, which lost 6 bases and 0 bases, there was a span of 23 bases. The CDR3 extends over 18 amino acids. The CDR3 sequence is CASRSHARQVGSNYGYTF. Written as DNA, the CDR3 is TGTGCCAGCAGGTCGCATGCCCGGCAGGTTGGCTCTAACTATGGCTACACCTTC.

The V call is TRBV19, the J call TRBJ2-1; D is undetermined. This CDR3 has 12 amino acids. The ends were cut back, 3 bases at V and 9 bases at J, with 9 bases in the middle. Germline-derived CDR1 and CDR2 are LNHDA and SQIVND (reference sequence). The CDR3 protein is CASSIESSEQFF. Written as DNA, the CDR3 is TGTGCCAGTAGTATCGAGTCTTCTGAGCAGTTCTTC.

This chain joins TRBV5-4 and TRBJ2-7, with 7 bases aligning to TRBD2. The CDR3 runs 14 residues. Germline CDR1 reads SGHNT; CDR2 reads YYREEE (reference sequence). V trimming: 4 bases; J trimming: 5 bases; junction bases outside the gene matches: 9. CDR3 region: CASSPRESSHEQYF. The CDR3 coding sequence is TGTGCCAGCAGCCCGCGGGAGTCCAGCCACGAGCAGTACTTC.

This chain joins TRBV19 and TRBJ1-1, with 8 bases fitting TRBD1. The CDR3 has 15 amino acids. Germline CDR1 LNHDA, CDR2 SQIVND (reference sequence). The V segment lost 5 bases and the J segment 5 bases; nucleotides outside the gene matches: 10. The CDR3 nucleotides read TGTGCCAGTAGTTTAACAGGGGGAGGAGGTACTGAAGCTTTCTTT. This gives the protein CASSLTGGGGTEAFF.

A single count supports this clone. The V and J genes are TRBV6-5 and TRBJ2-5; TRBD2 agrees at 8 bases. Germline CDR1 reads MNHEY; CDR2 reads SVGAGI. Germline trimming cut 6 bases from V and 4 bases from J; bases unmatched to any gene: 4. The CDR3 spans 13 residues. CDR3: CASSLGRAETQYF. The CDR3 DNA follows: TGTGCCAGCAGCCTCGGGAGGGCAGAGACCCAGTACTTC.

V usage is TRBV6-6 and J usage is TRBJ2-7, with a tentative D call TRBD1 (6 bases). Germline V gene sequence: CDR1 MNHNY, CDR2 SVGAGI (reference sequence). V dropped 8 bases and J dropped 2 bases, with 16 bases sitting between them. The CDR3 has 14 amino acids. Here the CDR3 reads CASAGQPMTYEQYF. CDR3 in DNA: TGTGCCAGCGCCGGACAGCCGATGACCTACGAGCAGTACTTC.

The chain combines TRBV6-1 with TRBJ1-1; a weak D match, TRBD1 (5 bases). Germline V gives CDR1 MNHNS, CDR2 SASEGT. V lost 6 bases, J lost 2 bases, and 13 bases lay in between. The CDR3 covers 14 residues. CDR3: CASRAAGFNTEAFF. The CDR3 coding sequence is TGTGCCAGCAGGGCGGCAGGGTTTAACACTGAAGCTTTCTTT.

The gene calls are TRBV7-9 and TRBJ2-3, with 7 nucleotides matching TRBD2. Germline CDR1 and CDR2: SEHNR and FQNEAQ (reference sequence). Unmatched junction bases numbered 4, after V lost 3 bases and J lost 1 base. This CDR3 has 15 amino acids. The CDR3 sequence: CASSFPSGGTDTQYF. The CDR3 nucleotides are TGTGCCAGCAGCTTCCCAAGCGGGGGCACAGATACGCAGTATTTT. The full variable domain, in which reference TRBV7-9 and TRBJ2-3 provide the parts outside the CDR3, is DTGVSQNPRHKITKRGQNVTFRCDPISEHNRLYWYRQTLGQGPEFLTYFQNEAQLEKSRLLSDRFSAERPKGSFSTLEIQRTEQGDSAMYLCASSFPSGGTDTQYFGPGTRLTVL.

The chain employs TRBV18 and TRBJ2-7; TRBD2 matches at 7 bases. This CDR3 contains 15 residues. The germline gives CDR1 KGHSH, CDR2 LQKENI. The V segment lost 3 bases and the J segment 5 bases; nucleotides outside the gene matches: 10. The CDR3 coding sequence is TGTGCCAGCTCACCGAGCGTGGGAGGGCCTCACGAGCAGTACTTC. As protein: CASSPSVGGPHEQYF.

The CDR3 region has the DNA TGTGCCAGCAGCCAAATTCAGGGGCTTAACTATGGCTACACCTTC. Protein sequence: CASSQIQGLNYGYTF. The chain uses TRBV4-2 and TRBJ1-2, with D perhaps matching TRBD1 (6 bases). V dropped 2 bases and J dropped 1 base, with 11 bases sitting between them. The germline V gene has CDR1 LGHNA and CDR2 YNFKEQ. CDR3 length equals 15 residues.

The chain couples TRBV4-1 to TRBJ2-1; 13 positions agree with TRBD2. The length of the CDR3 is 17 residues. Germline V gene lookup returns CDR1 MGHRA and CDR2 YSYEKL. Trimming cost V 2 bases and J 8 bases; bases outside gene matches: 9. The CDR3 coding sequence is TGCGCCAGCAGCCAACTCGGACTAGCGGGAGTAAGGGATGAGCAGTTCTTC. Its protein product is CASSQLGLAGVRDEQFF.

The chain joins TRBV4-1 to TRBJ2-5; the D gene is possibly TRBD1 (6 bases). The CDR3 length is 15 residues. V lost 2 bases and J 3 bases, leaving 13 bases between the germline ends. Per germline, CDR1 MGHRA and CDR2 YSYEKL. The CDR3 is CASSQYTGIKETQYF. The CDR3 DNA reads as TGCGCCAGCAGCCAATATACAGGGATAAAAGAGACCCAGTACTTC.

CDR3 in DNA: TGTGCCATCGGGGGGAATCCCTTCGTAGCTTTCTTT. Translated, it gives CAIGGNPFVAFF. J is TRBJ1-1 and V is TRBV28; possibly TRBD1 for D (5 bases). V lost 10 bases and J 10 bases, leaving 19 bases between the germline ends. The germline V gene encodes CDR1 MDHEN and CDR2 SYDVKM. This CDR3 is built from 12 residues. The full variable domain, in which reference TRBV28 and TRBJ1-1 provide the parts outside the CDR3, is DVKVTQSSRYLVKRTGEKVFLECVQDMDHENMFWYRQDPGLGLRLIYFSYDVKMKEKGDIPEGYSVSREKKERFSLILESASTNQTSMYLCAIGGNPFVAFFGQGTRLTVV.

V gene TRBV7-9 combines with J gene TRBJ1-1; D is unclear. Germline values: CDR1 SEHNR, CDR2 FQNEAQ (reference sequence). The CDR3 has 14 residues. Trimming cost V 1 base and J 0 bases, with 6 bases left between them. Here the CDR3 DNA reads TGTGCCAGCAGCTTAGTAATCATGAACACTGAAGCTTTCTTT. The encoded protein is CASSLVIMNTEAFF.

V usage is TRBV4-1 and J usage is TRBJ1-2; possible D gene TRBD1, 5 bases. V lost 1 base and J 4 bases, leaving 7 bases between the germline ends. This CDR3 comprises 13 residues. CDR1 and CDR2 (germline): MGHRA, YSYEKL. The CDR3 region has the DNA TGCGCCAGCAGCCAAGGGGGGAGCTATGGCTACACCTTC. The encoded protein is CASSQGGSYGYTF.

This sequence joins TRBV25-1 and TRBJ2-1; perhaps TRBD2 as D (5 bases). Trimming removed 0 bases from V and 0 bases from J, with 15 bases in between. The CDR3 is 18 residues long. Germline CDR1 is MGHDK and CDR2 is SYGVNS. The CDR3 nucleotides read TGTGCCAGCAGTGAATATCCTTCTAGCCAATTCTCCTACAATGAGCAGTTCTTC. Translation: CASSEYPSSQFSYNEQFF.

This clone has just a few counts. The genes are TRBV2 and TRBJ2-1; possibly TRBD1 or TRBD2 for D (5 bases each). The CDR3 extends over 11 amino acids. Germline assignment: CDR1 SNHLY and CDR2 FYNNEI. Trimming took 8 bases from V and 10 from J, leaving 12 bases between them. The chain's CDR3 is CASGLWGEQFF. DNA for the CDR3: TGTGCCAGCGGCTTGTGGGGGGAGCAGTTCTTC.

The genes are TRBV14 and TRBJ1-2; 9 bases match TRBD1. Germline lookup yields CDR1 SGHDN and CDR2 FVKESK. CDR3 length equals 13 residues. The ends lost 5 bases at V and 4 bases at J; junction bases unmatched: 2. The CDR3 DNA reads as TGTGCCAGCAGCGACAGGGGGTCCTATGGCTACACCTTC. The encoded protein is CASSDRGSYGYTF.